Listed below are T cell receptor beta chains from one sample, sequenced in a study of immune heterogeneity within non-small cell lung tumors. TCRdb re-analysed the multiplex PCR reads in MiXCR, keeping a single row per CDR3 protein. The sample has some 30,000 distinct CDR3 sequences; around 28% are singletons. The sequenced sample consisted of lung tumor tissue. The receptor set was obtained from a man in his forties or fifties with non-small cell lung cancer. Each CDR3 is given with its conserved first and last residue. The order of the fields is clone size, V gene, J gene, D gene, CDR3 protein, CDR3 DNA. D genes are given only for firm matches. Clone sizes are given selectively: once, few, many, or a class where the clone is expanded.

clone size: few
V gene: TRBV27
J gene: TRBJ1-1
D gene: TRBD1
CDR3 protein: CASSTSRDRGGNTEAFF
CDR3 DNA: TGTGCCAGCAGCACCTCCCGGGACAGGGGAGGTAACACTGAAGCTTTCTTT

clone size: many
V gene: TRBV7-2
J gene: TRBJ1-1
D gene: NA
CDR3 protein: CASSTVMNTEAFF
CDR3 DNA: TGTGCCAGCAGCACGGTAATGAACACTGAAGCTTTCTTT

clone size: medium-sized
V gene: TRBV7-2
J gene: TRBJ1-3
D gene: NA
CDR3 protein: CASSYREGGNTIYF
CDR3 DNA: TGTGCCAGCAGCTATAGAGAGGGCGGAAACACCATATATTTT

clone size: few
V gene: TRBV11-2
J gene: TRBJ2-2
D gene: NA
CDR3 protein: CASSLGSAGRKLGELFF
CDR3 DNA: TGTGCCAGCAGCTTAGGGTCGGCAGGGCGAAAGCTCGGGGAGCTGTTTTTT

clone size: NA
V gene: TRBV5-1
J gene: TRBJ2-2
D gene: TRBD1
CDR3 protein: CAIGTGMSTGELFF
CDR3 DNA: TGCGCCATCGGGACAGGAATGAGCACCGGGGAGCTGTTTTTT

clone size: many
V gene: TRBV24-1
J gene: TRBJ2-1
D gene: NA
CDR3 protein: CATSEINNEQFF
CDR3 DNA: TGTGCCACCAGTGAGATAAACAATGAGCAGTTCTTC

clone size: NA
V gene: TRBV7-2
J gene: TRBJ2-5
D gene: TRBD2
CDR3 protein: CASSFTGTSGPRGETQYF
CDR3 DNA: TGTGCCAGCAGCTTCACCGGGACTAGCGGGCCTAGAGGAGAGACCCAGTACTTC

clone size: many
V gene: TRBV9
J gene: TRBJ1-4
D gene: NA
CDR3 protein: CASSKDEKLFF
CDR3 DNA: TGTGCCAGCAGCAAGGATGAAAAACTGTTTTTT

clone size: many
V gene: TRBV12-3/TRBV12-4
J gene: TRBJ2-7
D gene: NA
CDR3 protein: CASSFGRSYEQYF
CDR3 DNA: TGTGCCAGCAGTTTCGGGAGATCCTACGAGCAGTACTTC

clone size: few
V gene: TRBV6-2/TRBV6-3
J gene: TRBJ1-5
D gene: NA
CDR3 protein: CASRTDSNQPQHF
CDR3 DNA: TGTGCCAGCCGGACAGATAGCAATCAGCCCCAGCATTTT

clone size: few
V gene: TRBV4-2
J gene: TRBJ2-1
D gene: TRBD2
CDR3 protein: CASSQERGTSGTYNEQFF
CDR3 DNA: TGTGCCAGCAGCCAAGAAAGGGGGACTAGCGGAACCTACAATGAGCAGTTCTTC

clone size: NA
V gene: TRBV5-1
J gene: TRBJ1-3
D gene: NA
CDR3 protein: CAISLEGGGGNTIYF
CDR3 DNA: TGCGCCATCAGCCTGGAAGGGGGTGGTGGAAACACCATATATTTT

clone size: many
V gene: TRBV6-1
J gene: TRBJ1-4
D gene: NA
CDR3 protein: CASSEDIRGTLFSPYNEKLFF
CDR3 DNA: TGTGCCAGCAGTGAAGACATTAGGGGCACCCTTTTTAGCCCCTATAATGAAAAACTGTTTTTT

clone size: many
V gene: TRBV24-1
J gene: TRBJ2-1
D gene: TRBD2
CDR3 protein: CATSDAHRAGGHNEQFF
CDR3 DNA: TGTGCCACCAGTGACGCCCATAGAGCGGGAGGGCATAATGAGCAGTTCTTC

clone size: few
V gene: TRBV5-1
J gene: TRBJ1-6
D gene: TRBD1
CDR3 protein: CASTIVAGGNSPLHF
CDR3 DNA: TGCGCCAGCACAATCGTGGCAGGGGGCAATTCACCCCTCCACTTT

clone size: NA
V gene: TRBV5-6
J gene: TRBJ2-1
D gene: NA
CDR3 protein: CDSLKVADHEQFF
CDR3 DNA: TGTGACAGCCTCAAGGTGGCGGATCATGAGCAGTTCTTC

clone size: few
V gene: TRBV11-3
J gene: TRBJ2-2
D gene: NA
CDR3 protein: CASSPRDTGIRAGELFF
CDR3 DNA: TGTGCCAGCAGCCCGAGGGACACAGGGATTCGAGCGGGGGAGCTGTTTTTT

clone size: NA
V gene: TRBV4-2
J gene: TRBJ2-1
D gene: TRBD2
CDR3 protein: CASSRTSGSYEQFF
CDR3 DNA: TGTGCCAGCAGCCGCACTAGCGGGAGTTATGAGCAGTTCTTC

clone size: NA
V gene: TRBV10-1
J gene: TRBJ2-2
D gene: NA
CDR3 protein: CASRPESAGELFF
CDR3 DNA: TGCGCCAGCAGGCCTGAAAGCGCCGGGGAGCTGTTTTTT

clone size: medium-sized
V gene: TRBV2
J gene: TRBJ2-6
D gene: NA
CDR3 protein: CASGEWRVAGANVLTF
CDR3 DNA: TGTGCCAGCGGGGAGTGGAGGGTCGCTGGGGCCAACGTCCTGACTTTC

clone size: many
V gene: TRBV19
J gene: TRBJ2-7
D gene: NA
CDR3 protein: CASSSRESDYEQYF
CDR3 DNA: TGTGCCAGTAGTTCCAGGGAGTCGGACTACGAGCAGTACTTC

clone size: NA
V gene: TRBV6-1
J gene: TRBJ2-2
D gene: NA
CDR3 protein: CASSPAVSGELFF
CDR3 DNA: TGTGCCAGCAGCCCCGCGGTCTCCGGGGAGCTGTTTTTT

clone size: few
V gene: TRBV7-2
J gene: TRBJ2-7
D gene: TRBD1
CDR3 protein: CASSPRTGGYEQYF
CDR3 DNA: TGTGCCAGCAGCCCACGGACAGGGGGCTACGAGCAGTACTTC

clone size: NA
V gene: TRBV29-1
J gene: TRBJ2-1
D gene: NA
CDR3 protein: CSVILGTSILNEQFF
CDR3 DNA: TGCAGCGTTATCCTCGGGACTTCCATACTCAATGAGCAGTTCTTC

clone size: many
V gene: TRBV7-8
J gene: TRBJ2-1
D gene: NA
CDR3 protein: CASSLVAWSSYNEQFF
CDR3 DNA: TGTGCCAGCAGCTTAGTAGCGTGGAGCTCCTACAATGAGCAGTTCTTC

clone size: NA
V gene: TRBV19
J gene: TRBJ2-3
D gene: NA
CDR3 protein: CASSPTYTDTQYF
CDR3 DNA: TGTGCCAGTAGTCCAACATACACAGATACGCAGTATTTT

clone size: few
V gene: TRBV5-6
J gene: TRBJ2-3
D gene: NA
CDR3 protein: CVSSLWSRTDTQYF
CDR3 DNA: TGTGTCAGCAGCTTGTGGAGCAGAACAGATACGCAGTATTTT

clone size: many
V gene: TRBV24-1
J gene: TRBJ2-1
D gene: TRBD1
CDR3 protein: CASRETGGNNEQFF
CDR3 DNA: TGTGCCTCCCGCGAGACAGGGGGAAACAATGAGCAGTTCTTC

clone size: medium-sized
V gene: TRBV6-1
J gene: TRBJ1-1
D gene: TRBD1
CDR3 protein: CASSRRQGVTMSEAFF
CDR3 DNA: TGTGCCAGCAGTAGGAGACAGGGAGTTACTATGTCTGAAGCTTTCTTT

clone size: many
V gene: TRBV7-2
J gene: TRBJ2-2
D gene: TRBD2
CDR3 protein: CASSPPGAGGGTGELFF
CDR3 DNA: TGTGCCAGCAGCCCCCCTGGGGCGGGAGGAGGTACCGGGGAGCTGTTTTTT

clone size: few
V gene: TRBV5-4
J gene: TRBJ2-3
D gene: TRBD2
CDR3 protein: CASSLYSGASTDTQYF
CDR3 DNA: TGTGCCAGCAGCCTATATAGCGGGGCTAGCACAGATACGCAGTATTTT